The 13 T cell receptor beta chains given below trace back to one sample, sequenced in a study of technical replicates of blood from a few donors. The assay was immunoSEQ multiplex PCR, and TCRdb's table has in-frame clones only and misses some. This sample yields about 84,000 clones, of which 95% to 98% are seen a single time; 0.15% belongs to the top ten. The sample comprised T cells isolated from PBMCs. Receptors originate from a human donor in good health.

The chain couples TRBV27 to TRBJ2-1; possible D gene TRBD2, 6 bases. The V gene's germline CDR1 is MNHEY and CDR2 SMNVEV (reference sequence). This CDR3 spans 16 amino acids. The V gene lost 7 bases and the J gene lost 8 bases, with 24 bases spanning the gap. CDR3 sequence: CASTPSRGSGDDEQFF. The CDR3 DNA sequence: TGTGCCAGCACCCCAAGTCGGGGATCGGGAGATGATGAGCAGTTCTTC.

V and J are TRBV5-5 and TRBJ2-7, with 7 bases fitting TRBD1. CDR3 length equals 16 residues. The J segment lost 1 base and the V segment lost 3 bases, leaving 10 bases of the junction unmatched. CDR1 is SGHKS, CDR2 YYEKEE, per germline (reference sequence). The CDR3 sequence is CASSSRIRDSSYEQYF. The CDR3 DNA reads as TGTGCCAGCAGCTCCCGGATCCGGGACAGTTCCTACGAGCAGTACTTC.

In DNA, the CDR3 is TGTGCCAGCAGTTTCGGTGCCCACGAGCAGTACTTC. It specifies CASSFGAHEQYF. J is TRBJ2-7 and V is TRBV6-5; D is ambiguous. The germline CDR1 and CDR2 sequences are MNHEY and SVGAGI. The V and J ends lost 4 bases and 5 bases respectively, with 9 bases between them. The CDR3 is made up of 12 amino acids.

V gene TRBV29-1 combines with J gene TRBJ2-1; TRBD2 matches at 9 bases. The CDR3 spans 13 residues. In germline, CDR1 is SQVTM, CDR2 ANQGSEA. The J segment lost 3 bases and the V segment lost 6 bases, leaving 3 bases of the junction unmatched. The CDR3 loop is CSVKTSGYNEQFF. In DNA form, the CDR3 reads TGCAGCGTCAAGACTAGCGGCTACAATGAGCAGTTCTTC.

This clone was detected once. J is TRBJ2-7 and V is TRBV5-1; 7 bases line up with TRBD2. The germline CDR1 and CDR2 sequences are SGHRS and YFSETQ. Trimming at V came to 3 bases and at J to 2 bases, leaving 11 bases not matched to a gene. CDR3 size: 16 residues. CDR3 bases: TGCGCCAGCAGCTCTACCGCCGCGGGAGTGACCTACGAGCAGTACTTC. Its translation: CASSSTAAGVTYEQYF.

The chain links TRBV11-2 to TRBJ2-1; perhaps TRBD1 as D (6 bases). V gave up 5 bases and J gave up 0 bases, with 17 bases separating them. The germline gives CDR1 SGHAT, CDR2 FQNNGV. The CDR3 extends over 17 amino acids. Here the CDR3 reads CASSQWDIFDSYNEQFF. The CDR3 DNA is TGTGCCAGCAGCCAGTGGGACATTTTCGACTCCTACAATGAGCAGTTCTTC.

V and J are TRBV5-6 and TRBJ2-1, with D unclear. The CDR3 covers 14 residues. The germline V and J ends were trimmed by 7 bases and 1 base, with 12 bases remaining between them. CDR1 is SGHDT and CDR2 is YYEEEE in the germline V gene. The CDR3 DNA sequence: TGTGCCAGCTGGGCCAGAGTATCCTACAATGAGCAGTTCTTC. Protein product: CASWARVSYNEQFF.

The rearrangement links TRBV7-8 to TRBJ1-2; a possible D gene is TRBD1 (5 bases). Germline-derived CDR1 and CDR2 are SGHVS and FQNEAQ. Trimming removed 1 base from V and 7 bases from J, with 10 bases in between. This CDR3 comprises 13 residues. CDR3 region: CASSLEGYGGYTF. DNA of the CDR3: TGTGCCAGCAGCTTAGAGGGGTATGGTGGCTACACCTTC.

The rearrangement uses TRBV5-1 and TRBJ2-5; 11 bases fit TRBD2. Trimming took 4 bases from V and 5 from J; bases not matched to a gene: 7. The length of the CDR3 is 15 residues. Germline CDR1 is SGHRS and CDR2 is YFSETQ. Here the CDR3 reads CASSPSTSGSETQYF. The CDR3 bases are TGCGCCAGCAGCCCGAGCACTAGCGGGAGTGAGACCCAGTACTTC.

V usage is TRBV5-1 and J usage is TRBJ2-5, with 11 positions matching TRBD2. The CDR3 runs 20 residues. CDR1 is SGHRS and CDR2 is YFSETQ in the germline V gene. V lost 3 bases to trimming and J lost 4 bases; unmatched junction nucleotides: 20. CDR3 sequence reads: CASSSTPPGSSGGRGETQYF. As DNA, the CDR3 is TGCGCCAGCAGCTCGACCCCTCCTGGATCTAGCGGGGGGCGAGGAGAGACCCAGTACTTC.

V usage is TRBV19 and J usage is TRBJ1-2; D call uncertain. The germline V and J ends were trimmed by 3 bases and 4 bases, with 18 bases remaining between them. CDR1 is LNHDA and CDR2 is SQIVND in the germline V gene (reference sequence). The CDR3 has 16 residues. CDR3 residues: CASSIQVGSGSYGYTF. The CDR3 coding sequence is TGTGCCAGTAGTATCCAGGTTGGGTCAGGCAGCTATGGCTACACCTTC.

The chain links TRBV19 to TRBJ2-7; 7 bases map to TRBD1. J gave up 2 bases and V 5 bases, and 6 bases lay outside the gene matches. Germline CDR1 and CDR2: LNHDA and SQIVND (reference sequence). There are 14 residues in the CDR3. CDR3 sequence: CASSDGQAPYEQYF. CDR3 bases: TGTGCCAGTAGTGACGGACAGGCGCCCTACGAGCAGTACTTC.

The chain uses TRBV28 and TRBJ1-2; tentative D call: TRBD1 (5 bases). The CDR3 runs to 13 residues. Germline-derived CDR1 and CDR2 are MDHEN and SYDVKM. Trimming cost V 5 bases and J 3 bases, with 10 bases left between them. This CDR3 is CASSPGGDYGYTF. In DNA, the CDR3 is TGTGCCAGCAGTCCCGGGGGAGACTATGGCTACACCTTC.